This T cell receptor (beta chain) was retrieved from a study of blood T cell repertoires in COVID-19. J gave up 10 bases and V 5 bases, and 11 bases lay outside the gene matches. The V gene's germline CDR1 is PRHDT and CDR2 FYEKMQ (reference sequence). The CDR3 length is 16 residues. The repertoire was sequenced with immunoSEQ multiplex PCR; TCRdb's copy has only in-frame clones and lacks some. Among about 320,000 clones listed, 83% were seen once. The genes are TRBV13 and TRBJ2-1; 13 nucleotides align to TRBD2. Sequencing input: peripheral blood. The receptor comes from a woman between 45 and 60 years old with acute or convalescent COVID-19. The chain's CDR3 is CASSPRLAGGSAEQFF. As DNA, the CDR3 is TGTGCCAGCAGCCCCCGACTAGCGGGAGGTTCAGCCGAGCAGTTCTTC.